Listed here are 17 T cell receptor beta chains from one sample, sequenced in a study of shared clonotypes between healthy human individuals. Assay: immunoSEQ multiplex PCR; the TCRdb copy retains only in-frame clones and omits some. The sample holds some 2,100,000 clones; about 92% are singletons and the top ten take under 2%. Selected positively for CCR7 and CD45RO-negative, naive CD8 cells excluded terminally differentiated effector memory CD45RA+ cells. The sample taken for sequencing was naive CD8+ T cells from PBMCs. Receptors were obtained from a man between 18 and 29 years old in good health. Some clones in this sample may be carry-over from other donors' samples.

The J gene is TRBJ2-3, the V gene TRBV7-9; D uncertain. The V end lost 6 bases, the J end lost 5 bases, and 9 bases lay between the germline ends. The V gene's germline CDR1 is SEHNR and CDR2 FQNEAQ (reference sequence). This CDR3 region has 12 residues. The chain's CDR3 is CASSWGRDTQYF. Written as DNA, the CDR3 is TGTGCCAGCAGTTGGGGAAGAGATACGCAGTATTTT.

In this sample, this clone turned up once. The rearrangement links TRBV5-6 to TRBJ2-1; 8 bases agree with TRBD1. The CDR3 consists of 14 residues. The J segment lost 8 bases and the V segment lost 4 bases, leaving 8 bases of the junction unmatched. Germline values: CDR1 SGHDT, CDR2 YYEEEE. The CDR3 protein is CASSLGQGYDEQFF. The DNA for the CDR3 is TGTGCCAGCAGCCTCGGACAGGGTTATGATGAGCAGTTCTTC.

The gene calls are TRBV6-5 and TRBJ1-2, with a tentative D call TRBD1 (6 bases). V was clipped by 7 bases and J by 4 bases, with 19 bases between them. Germline V CDR1 and CDR2: MNHEY, SVGAGI. This CDR3 comprises 15 residues. CDR3 sequence (DNA): TGTGCCAGCACCACACGGGGGGCGAGTACCTATGGCTACACCTTC. The encoded protein is CASTTRGASTYGYTF.

V usage is TRBV6-5 and J usage is TRBJ2-5, with D tentatively TRBD2 (6 bases). Per germline, CDR1 MNHEY and CDR2 SVGAGI. CDR3 size: 14 residues. Trimming shortened V by 7 bases and J by 4 bases, and 16 bases separated the two germline ends. The CDR3 sequence is CASTNSGGRETQYF. DNA of the CDR3: TGTGCCAGCACCAACTCCGGAGGGAGAGAGACCCAGTACTTC.

The chain is built from TRBV4-1 and TRBJ2-5; the match to TRBD1 covers 10 bases. The J call may be faulty, since TRBJ2-7 better matches the DNA end. CDR3 length: 14 residues. Germline values: CDR1 MGHRA, CDR2 YSYEKL. The CDR3 is CASSPGTGDYEQYF. The CDR3 DNA follows: TGCGCCAGCAGCCCCGGGACAGGGGACTACGAGCAGTACTTC.

J is TRBJ2-3 and V is TRBV28; either TRBD1 or TRBD2 may supply D (6 bases each). Between the trimmed V and J ends, which lost 6 bases and 2 bases, there was a span of 24 bases. The CDR3 sequence is 18 residues long. Germline CDR1 reads MDHEN; CDR2 reads SYDVKM. In nucleotides, the CDR3 is TGTGCCAGCAGACCCTCCATCCGTCGGGGGCTAGACACAGATACGCAGTATTTT. Translating it yields CASRPSIRRGLDTDTQYF.

Points on this clone: Additional DNA sequences in this sample encode the identical CDR3. In DNA, the CDR3 is TGTGCCAGTAGTATAGGTCGAAACTCCTACAATGAGCAGTTCTTC. It specifies CASSIGRNSYNEQFF. V is TRBV19 and J is TRBJ2-1; unclear D gene. The CDR3 runs 15 residues. V lost 1 base to trimming and J lost 0 bases, with 7 bases between them. CDR1 and CDR2 (germline): LNHDA, SQIVND (reference sequence).

For the CDR3, the DNA is TGTGCCACCAGTTGGAAACCGCTCACCGGGGAGCTGTTTTTT. Its translation is CATSWKPLTGELFF. The chain recombines TRBV15 with TRBJ2-2; D remains unclear. This CDR3 contains 14 residues. Between the trimmed V and J ends, which lost 6 bases and 4 bases, there was a span of 12 bases. Germline V lookup: CDR1 LNHNV, CDR2 YYDKDF (reference sequence).

The V call is TRBV28, the J call TRBJ2-1; 7 bases line up with TRBD2. The CDR3 length is 11 residues. The germline V gene has CDR1 MDHEN and CDR2 SYDVKM. J was trimmed by 7 bases and V by 8 bases; bases with no gene match: 2. CDR3 amino acids: CASASGNEQFF. In DNA form, the CDR3 reads TGTGCCAGCGCTAGCGGTAATGAGCAGTTCTTC.

The V and J genes are TRBV9 and TRBJ2-7; D gene uncertain. The CDR3 is 14 amino acids. Germline V gene lookup returns CDR1 SGDLS and CDR2 YYNGEE. Trimming shortened V by 7 bases and J by 5 bases, and 19 bases separated the two germline ends. Here the CDR3 reads CASAQGILLDEQYF. As DNA, the CDR3 is TGTGCCAGCGCCCAAGGGATCCTCCTCGACGAGCAGTACTTC.

Turning to this clone: Other nucleotide sequences from this sample produce the same CDR3. This sequence joins TRBV27 and TRBJ1-5, with 10 positions matching TRBD1. Germline lookup yields CDR1 MNHEY and CDR2 SMNVEV (reference sequence). The CDR3 is made up of 15 amino acids. V shed 2 bases, J shed 4 bases, and the junction held 2 bases outside the gene matches. The CDR3 spells CASSLQGQGNQPQHF. The CDR3 DNA follows: TGTGCCAGCAGTTTACAGGGACAGGGGAATCAGCCCCAGCATTTT.

The chain carries TRBV4-2 and TRBJ2-7; either TRBD1 or TRBD2 may fit D (6 bases each). Trimming stripped 4 bases from V and 3 bases from J, with 19 bases between. The CDR3 has 16 residues. CDR1 and CDR2 (germline): LGHNA, YNFKEQ. CDR3 in amino acids: CASSPTNSGEDYEQYF. CDR3 in DNA: TGTGCCAGCAGCCCAACTAACTCAGGGGAGGACTACGAGCAGTACTTC.

V usage is TRBV10-1 and J usage is TRBJ1-4; no clear D gene. The CDR3 extends over 15 amino acids. Germline CDR1 reads WNHNN; CDR2 reads SYGVQD (reference sequence). V was cut by 2 bases and J by 6 bases, with 13 bases left in between. CDR3 protein: CASSEGRAPYEKLFF. Here the CDR3 DNA reads TGCGCCAGCAGTGAGGGAAGAGCTCCCTATGAAAAACTGTTTTTT.

The chain couples TRBV27 to TRBJ2-7; D unclear. V lost 3 bases to trimming and J lost 3 bases, with 9 bases between them. Germline CDR1 MNHEY, CDR2 SMNVEV (reference sequence). This CDR3 has 13 amino acids. The CDR3 spells CASSFQGNYEQYF. CDR3 bases: TGTGCCAGCAGTTTTCAAGGAAACTACGAGCAGTACTTC.

V is TRBV19 and J is TRBJ2-1; perhaps D is TRBD1 or TRBD2 (6 bases each). In germline, CDR1 is LNHDA, CDR2 SQIVND (reference sequence). This CDR3 region has 14 residues. The V gene lost 7 bases and the J gene lost 2 bases, with 12 bases spanning the gap. Written as DNA, the CDR3 is TGTGCCAGTAATAGGGGGGACCCCTACAATGAGCAGTTCTTC. It codes for CASNRGDPYNEQFF. The full variable domain, in which reference TRBV19 and TRBJ2-1 provide the parts outside the CDR3, is DGGITQSPKYLFRKEGQNVTLSCEQNLNHDAMYWYRQDPGQGLRLIYYSQIVNDFQKGDIAEGYSVSREKKESFPLTVTSAQKNPTAFYLCASNRGDPYNEQFFGPGTRLTVL.

The genes are TRBV7-2 and TRBJ2-1; D gene ambiguous. The CDR3 loop spans 17 amino acids. Germline CDR1 is SGHTA and CDR2 is FQGNSA. With 4 bases removed from V and 0 bases from J, the gap between germline ends came to 16 bases. Here the CDR3 DNA reads TGTGCCAGCAGCTCCACACCACTTTTGAGCTCCTACAATGAGCAGTTCTTC. It translates to CASSSTPLLSSYNEQFF.

The genes are TRBV27 and TRBJ1-5; 10 nucleotides align to TRBD1. With 0 bases clipped from V and 6 bases from J, the junction kept 5 bases outside the gene matches. This CDR3 region has 16 residues. Germline CDR1 and CDR2: MNHEY and SMNVEV (reference sequence). The CDR3 region has the DNA TGTGCCAGCAGTTTATCGTTCGGGACAGGGGCTCAGCCCCAGCATTTT. Amino acids: CASSLSFGTGAQPQHF.